These T cell receptor beta chains were read from a single sample in a study of T cell repertoires in cytomegalovirus infection. One entry per CDR3 protein, called by TCRdb with MiXCR from the reads. Of roughly 230,000 distinct CDR3 sequences in the sample, roughly 20% are singletons; the top ten hold around a sixth. The sample was CD8+ T cells from PBMCs. These receptors all come from a human donor in good health (CMV status not recorded). Some clones in this sample may be carry-over from other donors' samples. Each CDR3 is given without its conserved first and last residue. Only part of the rows carry a size: once, few, many, or a class if the clone is expanded.

TRBV9,few,TRBJ1-1,ASSVVSTPSNTEAF
TRBV5-5,once,TRBJ1-5,ASSTDWTEHSNQPQH
TRBV7-2,many,TRBJ2-5,ASSLAGAGDQETQY
TRBV11-2,few,TRBJ2-1,ASSLVPWEGEQF
TRBV2,NA,TRBJ2-7,ASSDFGIRSYEQY
TRBV28,NA,TRBJ1-5,ASSFPYPRTPNQPQH
TRBV5-1,NA,TRBJ2-3,ASSFFAESSKDTQY
TRBV7-3,many,TRBJ1-1,ASSIGLGTEAF
TRBV19,few,TRBJ1-1,ATSNLNTEAF
TRBV28,many,TRBJ2-2,ASSSVRTGELF
TRBV27,many,TRBJ1-1,ASSLSIRMNTEAF
TRBV2,NA,TRBJ2-1,ASSGVQRGGPIL
TRBV7-6,many,TRBJ2-1,ASSLISGASYNEQF
TRBV7-9,many,TRBJ2-7,ASSLALGLSSYEQY
TRBV20-1,once,TRBJ2-3,SASGAPSTDTQY
TRBV2,many,TRBJ1-1,ASSAGPKNTEAF
TRBV12-3/TRBV12-4,few,TRBJ2-7,ASSLTTVAEQY
TRBV11-2,NA,TRBJ2-2,ASSLQGHTGELF
TRBV7-9,many,TRBJ2-1,ASSPLAGPGYNEQF
TRBV7-8,few,TRBJ2-3,ASRAPVVGRSGTDTQY
TRBV28,few,TRBJ2-1,ASSALAGDYNEQF
TRBV20-1,few,TRBJ2-3,SATGTGVTDTQY
TRBV6-2/TRBV6-3,few,TRBJ1-3,ASAGLSSGNTIY
TRBV6-5,NA,TRBJ2-1,ASSHQLSTGEQF
TRBV28,few,TRBJ1-2,ASSFGGLGYGYT
TRBV6-5,NA,TRBJ2-3,ASSYFSGGTSTDTQY
TRBV7-9,few,TRBJ1-3,ASSPRTSEAGNTIY
TRBV7-8,many,TRBJ2-3,ASSLDPSGTLSTDTQY
TRBV29-1,NA,TRBJ2-7,SALGPSSYEQY
TRBV12-3/TRBV12-4,many,TRBJ1-4,ASSSSGTGTEKLF
TRBV4-1,few,TRBJ2-1,ASSPSGGGFNEQF